Presented here are 23 T cell receptor beta chains from one specimen sequenced in a study of control samples from healthy donors and cancer patients. Profiling relied on immunoSEQ multiplex PCR, and the TCRdb table lists in-frame clones only, not all of them. The table has about 110,000 clones, approximately 84% seen once. Sample: blood. The receptors come from a man in his late teens or twenties in good health.

A single count supports this clone. This chain joins TRBV27 and TRBJ2-5, with 9 bases matching TRBD1. CDR3 length equals 15 residues. V lost 3 bases and J lost 4; bases outside the gene matches: 6. CDR1 and CDR2 from the germline V gene are MNHEY and SMNVEV (reference sequence). The CDR3 here is CASSFEPGQGETQYF. CDR3 bases: TGTGCCAGCAGTTTCGAACCGGGACAGGGAGAGACCCAGTACTTC.

The count of this clone is one. V and J are TRBV29-1 and TRBJ2-1; D is ambiguous. CDR3 length: 10 amino acids. Trimming cost V 7 bases and J 8 bases, with 9 bases left between them. Germline CDR1 is SQVTM and CDR2 is ANQGSEA. CDR3 residues: CSARQDEQFF. Here the CDR3 DNA reads TGCAGCGCTCGGCAGGATGAGCAGTTCTTC.

The J gene is TRBJ1-1, the V gene TRBV7-9, with TRBD1 matching 7 bases. V shed 5 bases and J 7 bases; nucleotides not matched to a gene: 7. In germline, CDR1 is SEHNR, CDR2 FQNEAQ (reference sequence). The CDR3 has 13 residues. DNA of the CDR3: TGTGCCAGCAGCACCGGGACAGTGAGTGAAGCTTTCTTT. This translates into CASSTGTVSEAFF. Together with reference TRBV7-9 and TRBJ1-1, the CDR3 gives the full variable domain: DTGVSQNPRHKITKRGQNVTFRCDPISEHNRLYWYRQTLGQGPEFLTYFQNEAQLEKSRLLSDRFSAERPKGSFSTLEIQRTEQGDSAMYLCASSTGTVSEAFFGQGTRLTVV.

The chain has TRBV9 and TRBJ1-1, with 10 bases aligning to TRBD1. The CDR3 sequence is 17 residues long. The germline gives CDR1 SGDLS, CDR2 YYNGEE. Trimming removed 3 bases from V and 1 base from J; junction bases left unmatched: 9. Here the CDR3 DNA reads TGTGCCAGCAGCGCGAACACGGACAGGGGGGCGAACACTGAAGCTTTCTTT. Its translation is CASSANTDRGANTEAFF.

This clone has more than one count but fewer than ten. The chain has TRBV18 and TRBJ1-5; D not resolved. With 2 bases removed from V and 6 bases from J, the gap between germline ends came to 8 bases. The CDR3 loop spans 13 amino acids. From germline, CDR1 is KGHSH and CDR2 LQKENI. CDR3 loop: CASSPDPAQPQHF. The CDR3 DNA reads as TGTGCCAGCTCACCAGACCCGGCTCAGCCCCAGCATTTT.

The chain recombines TRBV3-1 (or the pseudogene TRBV3-2) with TRBJ1-1; D perhaps matches TRBD1 (5 bases). The CDR3 covers 13 residues. From germline, CDR1 is LGHDT and CDR2 YNNKEL (reference sequence). V gave up 6 bases and J gave up 5 bases, with 13 bases separating them. CDR3 DNA: TGTGCCAGCAGGTCCAGGGTTGAAACTGAAGCTTTCTTT. Its translation: CASRSRVETEAFF.

The rearrangement links TRBV19 to TRBJ1-5; TRBD1 agrees at 10 bases. V lost 1 base and J lost 7; bases outside the gene matches: 1. Germline V gene lookup returns CDR1 LNHDA and CDR2 SQIVND (reference sequence). The CDR3 is 14 residues long. CDR3 residues: CASSIGGQGQPQHF. The CDR3 DNA sequence: TGTGCCAGTAGTATAGGGGGACAGGGGCAGCCCCAGCATTTT. Drawing the rest from reference TRBV19 and TRBJ1-5, the complete variable domain is DGGITQSPKYLFRKEGQNVTLSCEQNLNHDAMYWYRQDPGQGLRLIYYSQIVNDFQKGDIAEGYSVSREKKESFPLTVTSAQKNPTAFYLCASSIGGQGQPQHFGDGTRLSIL.

This clone occurred a few times. This chain uses TRBV18 with TRBJ2-3, with 9 positions matching TRBD2. CDR1 and CDR2 (germline): KGHSH, LQKENI. The CDR3 has 15 residues. The ends lost 1 base at V and 1 base at J; junction bases unmatched: 0. Written as DNA, the CDR3 is TGTGCCAGCTCACCACAGCGGGGGGGCACAGATACGCAGTATTTT. Residues: CASSPQRGGTDTQYF.

The genes are TRBV5-1 and TRBJ2-1; 10 bases are shared with TRBD1. CDR3 size: 15 residues. Germline V CDR1 and CDR2: SGHRS, YFSETQ. V shed 2 bases, J shed 5 bases, and the junction held 4 bases outside the gene matches. The CDR3 loop is CASSFRDRGDNEQFF. In DNA, the CDR3 is TGCGCCAGCAGCTTCCGGGACAGGGGTGACAATGAGCAGTTCTTC.

This clone was seen a few times. This chain links TRBV12-5 with TRBJ2-3; D not certain. The CDR3 loop spans 14 amino acids. The V end lost 4 bases, the J end lost 2 bases, and 10 bases lay between the germline ends. Germline CDR1 and CDR2: LGHNT and FRNRAP. The CDR3 DNA sequence: TGTGCTAGTGGTTCGTCCGGGCCCACAGATACGCAGTATTTT. Translation: CASGSSGPTDTQYF.

The chain uses TRBV21-1 and TRBJ1-1; the D segment call TRBD1 is taken from the table without a DNA check. TRBV21-1 represents a pseudogene. This CDR3 has 16 residues. As DNA, the CDR3 is TGTGCCAGCATAGACAGGGGGCCACGGACGAACACTGAAGCTTTCTTT. Translating gives CASIDRGPRTNTEAFF.

The chain carries TRBV2 and TRBJ2-3; the match to TRBD1 covers 10 bases. This CDR3 has 19 amino acids. Per the germline V gene, CDR1 is SNHLY and CDR2 is FYNNEI. Trimming took 7 bases from V and 2 from J; bases not matched to a gene: 18. The CDR3, as DNA: TGTGCCAGCACTTCGACCCGGGACAGGGGTTACCTCCCCACAGATACGCAGTATTTT. This encodes CASTSTRDRGYLPTDTQYF.

This clone was detected many times. The CDR3 spells CAWSGTSGGSYEQYV. The CDR3 nucleotides are TGTGCCTGGAGTGGGACTAGCGGGGGCTCCTACGAGCAGTACGTC. The chain employs TRBV30 and TRBJ2-7; 13 bases are a match to TRBD2. Trimming removed 1 base from V and 0 bases from J; junction bases left unmatched: 0. Germline loops: CDR1 GTSNPN, CDR2 SVGIG (reference sequence). The CDR3 covers 15 residues.

The V call is TRBV7-9, the J call TRBJ1-2; tentatively, D is TRBD1 (5 bases). This CDR3 has 14 amino acids. Trimming took 3 bases from V and 5 from J, leaving 13 bases between them. Germline lookup yields CDR1 SEHNR and CDR2 FQNEAQ (reference sequence). The CDR3 nucleotides read TGTGCCAGCAGCTTTGGTGGGGGAGTGTATGGCTACACCTTC. Its translation is CASSFGGGVYGYTF.

A few counts support this clone. The chain carries TRBV19 and TRBJ2-5; the D gene could be TRBD1 or TRBD2 (6 bases each). The CDR3 spans 15 residues. CDR1 and CDR2 from the germline V gene are LNHDA and SQIVND (reference sequence). Trimming left V 7 bases short and J 1 base short, with 16 bases between. The CDR3 reads CASTPLGGTQETQYF. CDR3 coding DNA: TGTGCCAGTACCCCATTAGGGGGGACCCAAGAGACCCAGTACTTC.

This clone has a single count. This chain joins TRBV4-1 and TRBJ2-3, with a weak D call TRBD2 (6 bases). The germline V gene has CDR1 MGHRA and CDR2 YSYEKL. This CDR3 has 14 residues. Between the trimmed V and J ends, which lost 2 bases and 1 base, there was a span of 7 bases. CDR3 nucleotides: TGCGCCAGCAGCCAATGGGGGGGCACAGATACGCAGTATTTT. This gives the protein CASSQWGGTDTQYF.

The chain uses TRBV6-2 or TRBV6-3 and TRBJ2-3; D may match TRBD1 or TRBD2 (5 bases each). This CDR3 is 16 amino acids long. V lost 2 bases to trimming and J lost 0 bases, with 12 bases between them. Germline loops: CDR1 MNHEY, CDR2 SVGEGT. The CDR3 DNA follows: TGTGCCAGCAGTTACCGGGGCGCCCTAAGCACAGATACGCAGTATTTT. It translates to CASSYRGALSTDTQYF.

The chain has TRBV19 and TRBJ1-5; tentatively, D is TRBD1 (6 bases). Germline-derived CDR1 and CDR2 are LNHDA and SQIVND (reference sequence). The V and J ends lost 8 bases and 6 bases respectively, with 17 bases between them. The CDR3 is 14 amino acids. CDR3 loop: CASGRRQGTQPQHF. Written as DNA, the CDR3 is TGTGCCAGTGGCCGTCGCCAGGGGACTCAGCCCCAGCATTTT.

This clone was counted a few times. The genes are TRBV2 and TRBJ2-3; possibly TRBD1 for D (6 bases). The CDR3 is 16 amino acids. V lost 3 bases to trimming and J lost 1 base, with 14 bases between them. CDR1 SNHLY and CDR2 FYNNEI come from the germline V gene. The CDR3 bases are TGTGCCAGCAGTGACGGCAGGGGAAGGGGCACAGATACGCAGTATTTT. This codes for CASSDGRGRGTDTQYF. Full variable domain (rest looked up from reference TRBV2 and TRBJ2-3): EPEVTQTPSHQVTQMGQEVILRCVPISNHLYFYWYRQILGQKVEFLVSFYNNEISEKSEIFDDQFSVERPDGSNFTLKIRSTKLEDSAMYFCASSDGRGRGTDTQYFGPGTRLTVL.

The J gene is TRBJ2-5, the V gene TRBV5-4; D uncertain. Germline V gives CDR1 SGHNT, CDR2 YYREEE (reference sequence). The CDR3 has 14 residues. The germline V and J ends were trimmed by 1 base and 1 base, with 8 bases remaining between them. CDR3: CASSLRRVQETQYF. CDR3 nucleotides: TGTGCCAGCAGCTTGAGACGGGTCCAAGAGACCCAGTACTTC.

A word on this clone: Other DNA sequences in this sample translate to the same CDR3. This chain joins TRBV6-5 and TRBJ1-5; no definite D call. Germline CDR1 MNHEY, CDR2 SVGAGI. V lost 0 bases, J lost 5 bases, and 5 bases lay in between. The CDR3 runs to 13 residues. The CDR3 nucleotides are TGTGCCAGCAGTTACTCCCTGGATCAGCCCCAGCATTTT. It is translated as CASSYSLDQPQHF.

This clone was detected only once. This chain joins TRBV6-5 and TRBJ2-7; D unclear. V lost 10 bases and J lost 3, with 16 bases in between. Germline V lookup: CDR1 MNHEY, CDR2 SVGAGI. The CDR3 is 13 amino acids. The CDR3 is CATIVRPVYEQYF. CDR3 nucleotides: TGTGCCACCATTGTACGGCCTGTCTACGAGCAGTACTTC.

This clone has just one count. The V call is TRBV9, the J call TRBJ1-3; D is possibly TRBD1 (6 bases). The CDR3 extends over 15 amino acids. From germline, CDR1 is SGDLS and CDR2 YYNGEE. Between the trimmed V and J ends, which lost 3 bases and 0 bases, there was a span of 10 bases. Here the CDR3 reads CASSGGGGSGNTIYF. Written as DNA, the CDR3 is TGTGCCAGCAGCGGGGGAGGGGGCTCTGGAAACACCATATATTTT.